This T cell receptor beta chain was recovered during a study of T-cell reconstitution after alpha-beta-depleted transplantation in children (dated by TCRdb to 2016 to 2017). For the wider study: Using TCR repertoire profiling, the study quantitatively followed how T-cell immune reconstitution unfolded in children after TCRalphabeta/CD19-depleted allogeneic hematopoietic cell transplantation.

Library preparation was by PCR. Instrument on record: Illumina HiSeq 2500. TCR library preparation used molecular barcoding, with unique molecular identifiers applied to normalize quantification of the TCRbeta repertoire. The public reads were quality trimmed at Q25 with fastp and then assembled into clones with MiXCR by TCRdb, keeping productive beta chains. One record per CDR3 amino acid sequence lists the most common genes and DNA. The sample table contains hundreds of thousands of distinct CDR3 sequences; only one count was recorded for over 10% of them. 2.2% of the sample comes from the top ten. Findings and caveats that apply to the study as a whole: The apparently early recovery of alphabetaT-cell counts about two months after transplant reportedly depended on only several hundred rapidly expanded clones that came from non-depleted graft cells. In some patients, the high TCRbeta diversity seen at day 60 was put down to recipient T cells and intrathymic progenitors that had survived conditioning. Over the following months the frequencies of hyperexpanded clones went down, and after one year T-cell counts and TCRbeta diversity were mostly credited to newly produced T cells.

This clonotype appeared many times. The antigen it binds to is not known. No quality values exist for individual bases; no much larger clone is one base distant. Reading the label with the study, this specimen's treatment or condition is: allogeneic hematopoietic cell transplantation with graft depleted of TCRalphabeta T cells and CD19 B cells. The children who served as transplant recipients had been given grafts of TCRalphabeta/CD19-depleted allogeneic hematopoietic cells. This material consisted of PBMCs, mostly from graft donor cells, taken 360 days after TCRalphabeta/CD19-depleted stem cell transplant. This sequence was found in a male patient under 18 who had a stem cell transplant for acute myeloid leukemia, so the T cells may come from the graft donor.

The CDR3 sequence is CASSQNEGDYSYEQYF. The nucleotides read TGTGCCAGCAGCCAAAACGAGGGGGATTACTCCTACGAGCAGTACTTC. The chain was built from TRBV4-2 and TRBJ2-7, and the D gene may be TRBD1, 6 bases matching. The germline V gene provides CDR1 LGHNA and CDR2 YNFKEQ. Inclusive of the bounding cysteine and phenylalanine, the CDR3 is 16 residues long. CDR3 DNA only is kept here, 48 bases in frame from base 1. The trim is 2 bases for V and 0 bases for J, with a gap of 14 bases between the germline ends.